The 7 T cell receptor beta chains reported below all come from one sample, sequenced in a study of cytomegalovirus exposure and HLA in healthy donors. The primer mix had 60 Vbeta and 13 Jbeta primers. Measured with immunoSEQ multiplex PCR; TCRdb has only the in-frame clones, and not every one. The sample contains 150,000 to 200,000 clones, about four fifths of which appear only once. Material for sequencing was PBMCs. The receptors derive from a boy aged 2 to 10 in good health and CMV-seronegative.

Points on this clone: The sample holds other DNA sequences that translate to the same CDR3. V gene TRBV7-2 combines with J gene TRBJ2-5, with 7 bases aligning to TRBD1. J was trimmed by 3 bases and V by 3 bases; bases with no gene match: 1. Germline V CDR1 and CDR2: SGHTA, FQGNSA. The CDR3 is made up of 13 amino acids. Here the CDR3 reads CASSFDREETQYF. For the CDR3, the DNA is TGTGCCAGCAGCTTCGACAGGGAAGAGACCCAGTACTTC.

The V gene is TRBV4-3, the J gene TRBJ1-6; D gene ambiguous. There are 16 residues in the CDR3. Germline V CDR1 and CDR2: LGHNA, YSLEER. Trimming took 1 base from V and 0 from J, leaving 7 bases between them. CDR3 DNA: TGCGCCAGCAGCCAAGCCTGGAGCTCCTATAATTCACCCCTCCACTTT. Protein: CASSQAWSSYNSPLHF.

The rearrangement links TRBV11-2 to TRBJ1-2, with D uncertain. This CDR3 has 14 amino acids. In germline, CDR1 is SGHAT, CDR2 FQNNGV. Trimming took 1 base from V and 2 from J, leaving 8 bases between them. CDR3 coding DNA: TGTGCCAGCAGCTTAGTCTCGGGGAACTATGGCTACACCTTC. This gives the protein CASSLVSGNYGYTF. The full variable domain, rest sourced from reference TRBV11-2 and TRBJ1-2, is EAGVAQSPRYKIIEKRQSVAFWCNPISGHATLYWYQQILGQGPKLLIQFQNNGVVDDSQLPKDRFSAERLKGVDSTLKIQPAKLEDSAVYLCASSLVSGNYGYTFGSGTRLTVV.

The CDR3 is CASSRRGGNTEAFF. The CDR3 region has the DNA TGTGCCAGCAGCCGGCGGGGGGGGAACACTGAAGCTTTCTTT. The chain uses TRBV21-1 and TRBJ1-1. TRBV21-1 has pseudogene status. The CDR3 is made up of 14 amino acids.

The V gene is TRBV15, the J gene TRBJ1-4, with a tentative D call TRBD1 (5 bases). Per germline, CDR1 LNHNV and CDR2 YYDKDF (reference sequence). The CDR3 is made up of 15 amino acids. Trimming left V 4 bases short and J 8 bases short, with 17 bases between. The CDR3 DNA sequence: TGTGCCACCAGCACCGGGGGGGGGTCAGGCGAAAAACTGTTTTTT. Its protein product is CATSTGGGSGEKLFF.

The chain uses TRBV5-6 and TRBJ1-2; 8 bases are a match to TRBD1. The J segment lost 3 bases and the V segment lost 9 bases, leaving 10 bases of the junction unmatched. From germline, CDR1 is SGHDT and CDR2 YYEEEE. The CDR3 consists of 14 residues. DNA of the CDR3: TGTGCCACACATCAGGGGGCGCGGCACTATGGCTACACCTTC. This sequence encodes CATHQGARHYGYTF.

The chain joins TRBV18 to TRBJ2-7; perhaps TRBD1 as D (6 bases). The CDR3 spans 14 residues. V was shortened by 4 bases and J by 3 bases, with 13 bases between the two germline ends. Germline-derived CDR1 and CDR2 are KGHSH and LQKENI. CDR3 amino acids: CASSRAGTLYEQYF. The CDR3 DNA sequence: TGTGCCAGCTCACGGGCCGGGACACTCTACGAGCAGTACTTC.